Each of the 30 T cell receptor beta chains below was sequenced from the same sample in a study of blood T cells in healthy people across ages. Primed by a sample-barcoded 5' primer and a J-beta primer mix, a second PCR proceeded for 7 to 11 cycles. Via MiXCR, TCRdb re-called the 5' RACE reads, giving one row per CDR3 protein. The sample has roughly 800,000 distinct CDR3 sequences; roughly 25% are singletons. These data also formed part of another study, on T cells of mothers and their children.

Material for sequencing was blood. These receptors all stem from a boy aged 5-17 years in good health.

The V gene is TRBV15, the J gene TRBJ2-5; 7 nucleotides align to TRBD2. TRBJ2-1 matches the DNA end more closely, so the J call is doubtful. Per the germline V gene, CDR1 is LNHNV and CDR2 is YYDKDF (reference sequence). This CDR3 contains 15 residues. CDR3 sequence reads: CATSRERTSANEQFF. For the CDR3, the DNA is TGTGCCACCAGCAGAGAAAGGACTAGTGCCAATGAGCAGTTCTTC.

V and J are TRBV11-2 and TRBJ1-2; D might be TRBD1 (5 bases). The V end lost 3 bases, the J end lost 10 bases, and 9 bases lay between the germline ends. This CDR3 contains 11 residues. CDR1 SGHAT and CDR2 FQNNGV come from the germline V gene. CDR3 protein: CASSFEGSYTF. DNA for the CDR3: TGTGCCAGCAGCTTTGAGGGGTCCTACACCTTC.

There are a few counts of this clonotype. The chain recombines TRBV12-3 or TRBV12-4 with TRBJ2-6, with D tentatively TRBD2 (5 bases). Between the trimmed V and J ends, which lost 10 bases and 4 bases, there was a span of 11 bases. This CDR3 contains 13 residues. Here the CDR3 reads CANGKTGANVLTF. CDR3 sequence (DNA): TGTGCCAACGGGAAGACCGGGGCCAACGTCCTGACTTTC.

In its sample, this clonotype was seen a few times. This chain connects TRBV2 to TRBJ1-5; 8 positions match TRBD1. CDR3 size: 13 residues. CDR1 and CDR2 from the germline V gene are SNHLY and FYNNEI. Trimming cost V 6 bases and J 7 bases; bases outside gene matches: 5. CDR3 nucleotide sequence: TGTGCCAGCAGGGACAGGGTTGGCCAGCCCCAGCATTTT. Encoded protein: CASRDRVGQPQHF.

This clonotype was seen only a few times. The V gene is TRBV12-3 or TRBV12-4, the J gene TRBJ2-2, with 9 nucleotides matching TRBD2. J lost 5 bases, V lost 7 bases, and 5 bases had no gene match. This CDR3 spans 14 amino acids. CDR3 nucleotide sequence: TGTGCCAGCACCATTAGCGGGAGTACCGGGGAGCTGTTTTTT. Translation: CASTISGSTGELFF.

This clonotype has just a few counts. CDR3 amino acids: CASSDLGRSGGDTEAFF. The CDR3, as DNA: TGTGCCAGCAGTGATCTTGGGCGGTCGGGGGGGGACACTGAAGCTTTCTTT. The chain employs TRBV25-1 and TRBJ1-1; weak D call: TRBD1 (5 bases). Germline-derived CDR1 and CDR2 are MGHDK and SYGVNS. There are 17 residues in the CDR3. The V gene lost 3 bases and the J gene lost 3 bases, with 20 bases spanning the gap.

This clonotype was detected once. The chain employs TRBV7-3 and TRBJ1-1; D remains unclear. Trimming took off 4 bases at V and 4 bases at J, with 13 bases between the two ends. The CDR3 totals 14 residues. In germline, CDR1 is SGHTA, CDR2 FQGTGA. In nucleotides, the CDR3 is TGTGCCAGCAGCTCCCTCGGTCTGACCACTGAAGCTTTCTTT. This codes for CASSSLGLTTEAFF.

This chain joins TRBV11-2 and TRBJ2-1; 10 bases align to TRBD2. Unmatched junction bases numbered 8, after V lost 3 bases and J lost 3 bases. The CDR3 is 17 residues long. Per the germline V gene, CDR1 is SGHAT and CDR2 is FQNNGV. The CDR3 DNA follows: TGTGCCAGCAGCTTCCGGTTACTAGCGGGGCACTACAATGAGCAGTTCTTC. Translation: CASSFRLLAGHYNEQFF. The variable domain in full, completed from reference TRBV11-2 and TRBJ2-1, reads EAGVAQSPRYKIIEKRQSVAFWCNPISGHATLYWYQQILGQGPKLLIQFQNNGVVDDSQLPKDRFSAERLKGVDSTLKIQPAKLEDSAVYLCASSFRLLAGHYNEQFFGPGTRLTVL.

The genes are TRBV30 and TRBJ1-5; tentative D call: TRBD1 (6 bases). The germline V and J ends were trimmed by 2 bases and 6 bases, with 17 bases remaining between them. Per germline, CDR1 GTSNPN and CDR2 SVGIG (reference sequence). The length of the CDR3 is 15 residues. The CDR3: CAWSPNARGGQPQHF. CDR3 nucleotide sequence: TGTGCCTGGAGTCCTAACGCCAGGGGCGGTCAGCCCCAGCATTTT.

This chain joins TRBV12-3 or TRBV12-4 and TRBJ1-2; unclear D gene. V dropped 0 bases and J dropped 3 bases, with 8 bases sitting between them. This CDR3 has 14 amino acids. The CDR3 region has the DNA TGTGCCAGCAGTTTAGCGGCGGTCGACTATGGCTACACCTTC. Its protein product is CASSLAAVDYGYTF.

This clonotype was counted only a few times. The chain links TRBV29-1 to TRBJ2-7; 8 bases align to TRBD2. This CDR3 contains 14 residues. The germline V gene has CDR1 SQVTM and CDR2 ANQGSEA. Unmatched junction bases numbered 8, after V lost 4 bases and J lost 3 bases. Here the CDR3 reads CSVGLSGVIYEQYF. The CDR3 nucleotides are TGCAGCGTTGGCCTTAGCGGGGTTATCTACGAGCAGTACTTC.

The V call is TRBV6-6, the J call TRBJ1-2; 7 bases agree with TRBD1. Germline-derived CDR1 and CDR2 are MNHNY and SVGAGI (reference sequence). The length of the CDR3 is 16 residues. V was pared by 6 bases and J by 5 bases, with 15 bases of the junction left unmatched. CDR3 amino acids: CASSQEQGSRDYGYTF. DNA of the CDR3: TGTGCCAGCAGCCAAGAACAGGGGTCGCGTGATTATGGCTACACCTTC.

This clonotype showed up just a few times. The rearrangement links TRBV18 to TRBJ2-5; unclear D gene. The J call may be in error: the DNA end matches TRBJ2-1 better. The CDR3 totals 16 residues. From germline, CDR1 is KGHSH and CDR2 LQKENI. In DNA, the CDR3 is TGTGCCAGCTCCCCCCCTGGACGGATGGGTCGGGATGAGCAGTTCTTC. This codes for CASSPPGRMGRDEQFF.

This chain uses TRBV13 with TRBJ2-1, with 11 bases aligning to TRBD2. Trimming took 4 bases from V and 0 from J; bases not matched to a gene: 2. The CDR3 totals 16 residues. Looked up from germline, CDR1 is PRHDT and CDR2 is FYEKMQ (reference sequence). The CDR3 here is CASSWGLAVSYNEQFF. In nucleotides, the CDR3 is TGTGCCAGCAGCTGGGGACTAGCGGTCTCCTACAATGAGCAGTTCTTC.

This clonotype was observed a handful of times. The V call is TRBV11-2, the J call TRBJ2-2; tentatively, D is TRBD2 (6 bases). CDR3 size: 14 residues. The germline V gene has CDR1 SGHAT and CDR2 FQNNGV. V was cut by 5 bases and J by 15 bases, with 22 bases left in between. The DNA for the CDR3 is TGTGCCAGCAGCCCCCTCCGGGGGACCTCGATAGTGTTTTTT. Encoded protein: CASSPLRGTSIVFF.

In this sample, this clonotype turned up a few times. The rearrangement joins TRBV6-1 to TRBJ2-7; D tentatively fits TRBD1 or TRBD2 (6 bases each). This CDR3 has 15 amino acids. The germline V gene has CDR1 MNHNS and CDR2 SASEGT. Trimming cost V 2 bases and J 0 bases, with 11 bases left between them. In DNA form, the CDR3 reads TGTGCCAGCAGTGAATGGAGGGGGAGCTCCTACGAGCAGTACTTC. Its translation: CASSEWRGSSYEQYF.

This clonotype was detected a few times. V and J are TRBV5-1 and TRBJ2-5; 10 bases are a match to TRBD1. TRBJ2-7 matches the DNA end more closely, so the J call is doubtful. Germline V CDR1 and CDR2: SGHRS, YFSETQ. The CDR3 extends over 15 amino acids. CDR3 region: CASSLGTGGGYEQYF. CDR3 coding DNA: TGCGCCAGCAGCTTGGGGACAGGGGGTGGATACGAGCAGTACTTC.

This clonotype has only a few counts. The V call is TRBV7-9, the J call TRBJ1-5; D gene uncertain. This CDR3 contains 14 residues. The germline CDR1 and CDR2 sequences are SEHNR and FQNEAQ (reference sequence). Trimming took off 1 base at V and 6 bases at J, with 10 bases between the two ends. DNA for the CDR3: TGTGCCAGCAGCTTAGGGGGTCTTTTTCAGCCCCAGCATTTT. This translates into CASSLGGLFQPQHF.

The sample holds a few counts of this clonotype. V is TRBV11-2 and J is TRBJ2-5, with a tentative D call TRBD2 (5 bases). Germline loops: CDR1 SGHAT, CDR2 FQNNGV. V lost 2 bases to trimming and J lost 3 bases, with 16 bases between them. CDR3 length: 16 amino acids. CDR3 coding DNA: TGTGCCAGCAGCTTATCCGTGTTTCGACTAAAAGAGACCCAGTACTTC. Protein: CASSLSVFRLKETQYF.

The CDR3 sequence is CSAREMGELSYEQYF. The CDR3 region has the DNA TGCAGTGCTAGAGAAATGGGGGAACTCTCTTACGAGCAGTACTTC. The J gene is TRBJ2-5, the V gene TRBV20-1; D tentatively reads TRBD1 or TRBD2 (5 bases each). The J call is doubtful: the DNA matches TRBJ2-7 better. The V gene's germline CDR1 is DFQATT and CDR2 SNEGSKA (reference sequence). There are 15 residues in the CDR3.

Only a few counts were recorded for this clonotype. In nucleotides, the CDR3 is TGCAGTGCTAGACGCCTTAGGGGGTACGACGCCGGGGAGCTGTTTTTT. It specifies CSARRLRGYDAGELFF. The chain carries TRBV20-1 and TRBJ2-2; perhaps TRBD1 as D (6 bases). V gave up 2 bases and J gave up 6 bases, with 19 bases separating them. Germline lookup yields CDR1 DFQATT and CDR2 SNEGSKA (reference sequence). CDR3 size: 16 residues.

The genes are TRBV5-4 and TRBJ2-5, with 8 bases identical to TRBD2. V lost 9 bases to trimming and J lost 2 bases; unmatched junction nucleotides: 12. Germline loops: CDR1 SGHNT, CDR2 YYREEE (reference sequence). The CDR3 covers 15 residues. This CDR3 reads CATGVGASGQETQYF. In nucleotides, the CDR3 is TGTGCCACCGGCGTGGGAGCTAGCGGGCAAGAGACCCAGTACTTC.

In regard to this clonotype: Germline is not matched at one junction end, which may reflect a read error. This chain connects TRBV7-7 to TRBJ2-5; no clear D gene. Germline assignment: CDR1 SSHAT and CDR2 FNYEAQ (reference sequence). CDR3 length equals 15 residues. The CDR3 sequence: CASSLNDAFHETQYF. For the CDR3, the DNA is TGTGCTAGCAGCTTAAATGACGCCTTCCACGAGACCCAGTACTTC.

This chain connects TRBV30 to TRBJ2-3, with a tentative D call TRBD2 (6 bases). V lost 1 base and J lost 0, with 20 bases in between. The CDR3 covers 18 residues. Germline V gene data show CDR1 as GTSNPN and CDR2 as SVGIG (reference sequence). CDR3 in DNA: TGTGCCTGGAGTGGGAAGCGAGCGGGCGTTTCTAGCACAGATACGCAGTATTTT. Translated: CAWSGKRAGVSSTDTQYF.

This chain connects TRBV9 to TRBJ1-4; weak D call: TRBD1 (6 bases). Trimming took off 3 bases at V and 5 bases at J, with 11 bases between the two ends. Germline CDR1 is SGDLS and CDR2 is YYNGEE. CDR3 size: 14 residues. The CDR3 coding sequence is TGTGCCAGCAGCGCGCAGGGGAGGAATGAAAAACTGTTTTTT. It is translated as CASSAQGRNEKLFF.

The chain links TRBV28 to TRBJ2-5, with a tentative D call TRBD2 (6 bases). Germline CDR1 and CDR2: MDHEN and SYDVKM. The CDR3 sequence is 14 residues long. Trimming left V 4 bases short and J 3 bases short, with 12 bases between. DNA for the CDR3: TGTGCCAGCAGTTGGGGGGTGAGAGAAGAGACCCAGTACTTC. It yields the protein CASSWGVREETQYF.

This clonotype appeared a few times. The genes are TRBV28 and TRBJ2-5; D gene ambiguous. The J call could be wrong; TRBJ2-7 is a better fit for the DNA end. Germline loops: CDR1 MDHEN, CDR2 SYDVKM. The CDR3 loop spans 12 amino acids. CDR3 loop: CASIKGSYEQYF. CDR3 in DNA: TGTGCCAGCATAAAGGGCTCCTACGAGCAGTACTTC.

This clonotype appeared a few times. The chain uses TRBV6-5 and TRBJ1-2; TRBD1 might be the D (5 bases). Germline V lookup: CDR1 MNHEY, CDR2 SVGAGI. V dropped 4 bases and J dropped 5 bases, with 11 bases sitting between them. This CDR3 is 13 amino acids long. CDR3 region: CASSFDRLYGYTF. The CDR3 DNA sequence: TGTGCCAGCAGTTTCGACAGATTATATGGCTACACCTTC.

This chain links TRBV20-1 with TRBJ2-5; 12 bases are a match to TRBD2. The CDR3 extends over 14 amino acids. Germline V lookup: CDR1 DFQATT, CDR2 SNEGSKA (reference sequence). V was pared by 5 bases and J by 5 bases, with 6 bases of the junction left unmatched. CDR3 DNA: TGCAGTGCTGAGCCAACTAGCGGGGGGGAGACCCAGTACTTC. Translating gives CSAEPTSGGETQYF.

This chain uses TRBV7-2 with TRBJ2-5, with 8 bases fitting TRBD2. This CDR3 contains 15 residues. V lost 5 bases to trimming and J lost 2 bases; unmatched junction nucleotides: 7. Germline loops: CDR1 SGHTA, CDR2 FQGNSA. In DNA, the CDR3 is TGTGCCAGCAGCCCGCACGGGACTAGTCAAGAGACCCAGTACTTC. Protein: CASSPHGTSQETQYF.